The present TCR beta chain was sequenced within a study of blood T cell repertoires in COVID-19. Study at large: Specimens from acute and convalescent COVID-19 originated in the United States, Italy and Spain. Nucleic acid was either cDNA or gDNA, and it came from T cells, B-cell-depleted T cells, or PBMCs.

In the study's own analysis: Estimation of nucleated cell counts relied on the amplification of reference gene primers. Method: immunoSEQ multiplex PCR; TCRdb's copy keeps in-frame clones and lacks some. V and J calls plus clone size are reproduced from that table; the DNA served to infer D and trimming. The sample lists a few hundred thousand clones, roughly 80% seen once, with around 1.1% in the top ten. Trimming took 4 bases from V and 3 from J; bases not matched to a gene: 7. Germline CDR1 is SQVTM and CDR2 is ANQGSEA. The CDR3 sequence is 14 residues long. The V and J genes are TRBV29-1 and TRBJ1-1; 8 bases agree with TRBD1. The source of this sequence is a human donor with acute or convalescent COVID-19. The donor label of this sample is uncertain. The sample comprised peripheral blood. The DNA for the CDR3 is TGCAGCGTTGCCACCGGGACAGGATACACTGAAGCTTTCTTT. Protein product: CSVATGTGYTEAFF. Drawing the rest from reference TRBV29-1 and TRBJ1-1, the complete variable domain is SAVISQKPSRDICQRGTSLTIQCQVDSQVTMMFWYRQQPGQSLTLIATANQGSEATYESGFVIDKFPISRPNLTFSTLTVSNMSPEDSSIYLCSVATGTGYTEAFFGQGTRLTVV.